The entry that follows covers one T cell receptor (beta chain) sequence. Its specificity is not known. Assay used: immunoSEQ multiplex PCR; TCRdb lists only in-frame clones, some missing. The data hold more than 25,000 clones, with around 92% observed a single time. This entry is derived from a study of PD-1 blockade in classical Hodgkin lymphoma. Study-wide findings and caveats: Healthy donors were reported to have higher baseline TCR diversity than newly diagnosed patients.

CDR1 LGHNA and CDR2 YSLEER come from the germline V gene. Trimming took 0 bases from V and 7 from J; bases not matched to a gene: 4. The CDR3 is 15 residues long. Time point of the sample: newly diagnosed, previously untreated cHL patient sample. Thawed PBMCs were the source of CD4+ T cells, purified by magnetic negative selection. As a comparison, the study used PBMCs from newly diagnosed, untreated classical Hodgkin lymphoma. Sequencing input: CD4+ T cells from blood. The rearrangement uses TRBV4-3 and TRBJ1-5; 9 bases are a match to TRBD1. This TCR was recovered from a human donor with classical Hodgkin lymphoma. The CDR3 DNA reads TGCGCCAGCAGCCAAGATCTGACAGGGGGACAGCCCCAGCATTTT. It encodes CASSQDLTGGQPQHF.